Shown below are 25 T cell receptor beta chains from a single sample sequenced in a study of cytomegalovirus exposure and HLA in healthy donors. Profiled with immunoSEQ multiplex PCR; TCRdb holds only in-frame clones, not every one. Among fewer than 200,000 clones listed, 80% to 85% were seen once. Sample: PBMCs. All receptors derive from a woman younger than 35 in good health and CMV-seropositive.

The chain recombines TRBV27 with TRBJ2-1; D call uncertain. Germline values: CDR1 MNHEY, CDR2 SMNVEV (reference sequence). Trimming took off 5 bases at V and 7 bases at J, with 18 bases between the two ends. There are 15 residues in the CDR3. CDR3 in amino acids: CASSKPTPPRNEQFF. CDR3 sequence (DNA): TGTGCCAGCAGTAAACCGACCCCTCCGAGGAATGAGCAGTTCTTC.

This CDR3 reads CATRGGVYNEQFF. CDR3 DNA sequence: TGCGCCACGAGAGGCGGGGTTTACAATGAGCAGTTCTTC. This rearrangement joins TRBV4-3 to TRBJ2-1, with D possibly matching TRBD2 (6 bases). V was pared by 10 bases and J by 4 bases, with 14 bases between. The CDR3 totals 13 residues. Per germline, CDR1 LGHNA and CDR2 YSLEER.

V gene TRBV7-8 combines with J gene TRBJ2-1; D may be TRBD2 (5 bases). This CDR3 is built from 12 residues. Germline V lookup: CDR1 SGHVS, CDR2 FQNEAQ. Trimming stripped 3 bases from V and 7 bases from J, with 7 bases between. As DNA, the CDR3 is TGTGCCAGCAGCTTCACTAGTAATGAGCAGTTCTTC. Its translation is CASSFTSNEQFF.

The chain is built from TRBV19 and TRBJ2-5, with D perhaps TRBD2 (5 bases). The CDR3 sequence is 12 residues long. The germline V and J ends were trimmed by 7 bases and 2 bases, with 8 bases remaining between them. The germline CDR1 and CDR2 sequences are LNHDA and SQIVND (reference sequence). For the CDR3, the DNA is TGTGCCAGTACCGGGGAACAAGAGACCCAGTACTTC. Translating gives CASTGEQETQYF.

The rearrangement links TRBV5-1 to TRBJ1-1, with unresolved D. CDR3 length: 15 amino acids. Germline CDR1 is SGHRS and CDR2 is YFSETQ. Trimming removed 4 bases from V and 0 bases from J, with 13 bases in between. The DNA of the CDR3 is TGCGCCAGCAGCCTTACTTCCCCATTGAACACTGAAGCTTTCTTT. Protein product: CASSLTSPLNTEAFF.

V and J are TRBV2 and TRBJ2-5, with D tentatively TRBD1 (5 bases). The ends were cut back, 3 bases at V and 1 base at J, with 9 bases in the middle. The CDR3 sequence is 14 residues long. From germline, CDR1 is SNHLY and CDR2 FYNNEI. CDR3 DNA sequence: TGTGCCAGCAGTGAGTTGACAGCCCAAGAGACCCAGTACTTC. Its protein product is CASSELTAQETQYF.

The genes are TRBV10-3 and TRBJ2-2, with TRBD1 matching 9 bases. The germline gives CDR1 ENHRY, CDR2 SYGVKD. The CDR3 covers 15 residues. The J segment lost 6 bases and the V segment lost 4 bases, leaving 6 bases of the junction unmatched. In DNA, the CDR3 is TGTGCCATCAGTGGGGGACAGGGAGATTCCGGGGAGCTGTTTTTT. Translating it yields CAISGGQGDSGELFF.

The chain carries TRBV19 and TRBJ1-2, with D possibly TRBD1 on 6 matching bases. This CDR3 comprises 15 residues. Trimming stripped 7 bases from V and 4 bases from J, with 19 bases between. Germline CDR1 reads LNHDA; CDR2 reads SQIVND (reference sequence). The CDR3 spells CASIRRAGETYGYTF. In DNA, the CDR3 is TGTGCCAGTATACGCCGGGCAGGGGAGACCTATGGCTACACCTTC.

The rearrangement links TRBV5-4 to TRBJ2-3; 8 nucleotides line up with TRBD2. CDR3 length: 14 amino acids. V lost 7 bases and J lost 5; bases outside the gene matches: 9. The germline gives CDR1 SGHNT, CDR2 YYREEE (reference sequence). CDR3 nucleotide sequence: TGTGCCAGCCGCTCCACTGCGGGGGGAGATACGCAGTATTTT. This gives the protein CASRSTAGGDTQYF.

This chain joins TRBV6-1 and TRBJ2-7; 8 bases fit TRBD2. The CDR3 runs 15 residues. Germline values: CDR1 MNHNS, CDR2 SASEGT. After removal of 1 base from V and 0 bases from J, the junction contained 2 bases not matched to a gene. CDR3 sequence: CASSEVAGGSYEQYF. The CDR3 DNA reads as TGTGCCAGCAGTGAAGTGGCGGGGGGCTCCTACGAGCAGTACTTC.

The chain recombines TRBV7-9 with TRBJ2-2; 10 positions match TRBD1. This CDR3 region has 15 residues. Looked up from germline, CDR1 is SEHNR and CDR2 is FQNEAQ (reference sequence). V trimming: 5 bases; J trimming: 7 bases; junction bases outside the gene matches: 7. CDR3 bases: TGTGCCAGCAGCGCCCGGGACAGGGGAGACGGGGAGCTGTTTTTT. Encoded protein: CASSARDRGDGELFF.

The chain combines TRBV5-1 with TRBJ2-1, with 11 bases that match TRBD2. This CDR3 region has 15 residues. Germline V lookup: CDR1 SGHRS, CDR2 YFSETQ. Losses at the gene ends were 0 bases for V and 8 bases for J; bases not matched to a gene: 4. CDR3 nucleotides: TGCGCCAGCAGCTTGGGTGTAGCGGGGGGGTATGAGCAGTTCTTC. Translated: CASSLGVAGGYEQFF.

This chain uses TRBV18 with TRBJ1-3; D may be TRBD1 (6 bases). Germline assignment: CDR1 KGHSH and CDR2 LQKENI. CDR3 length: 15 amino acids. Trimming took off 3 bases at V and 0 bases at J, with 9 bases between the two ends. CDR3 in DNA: TGTGCCAGCTCACCGGACAGCCTCTCTGGAAACACCATATATTTT. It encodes CASSPDSLSGNTIYF.

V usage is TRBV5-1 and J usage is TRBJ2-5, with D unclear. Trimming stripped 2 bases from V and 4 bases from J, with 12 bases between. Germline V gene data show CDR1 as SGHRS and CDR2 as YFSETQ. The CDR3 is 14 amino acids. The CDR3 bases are TGCGCCAGCAGCTTCAGCCAGGTGGGAGAGACCCAGTACTTC. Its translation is CASSFSQVGETQYF.

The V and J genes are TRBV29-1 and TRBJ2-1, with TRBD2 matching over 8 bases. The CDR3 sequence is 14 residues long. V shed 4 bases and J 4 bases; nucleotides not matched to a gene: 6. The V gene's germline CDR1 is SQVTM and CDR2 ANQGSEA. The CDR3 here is CSVASGGYYNEQFF. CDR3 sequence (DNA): TGCAGCGTTGCCTCGGGGGGGTATTACAATGAGCAGTTCTTC.

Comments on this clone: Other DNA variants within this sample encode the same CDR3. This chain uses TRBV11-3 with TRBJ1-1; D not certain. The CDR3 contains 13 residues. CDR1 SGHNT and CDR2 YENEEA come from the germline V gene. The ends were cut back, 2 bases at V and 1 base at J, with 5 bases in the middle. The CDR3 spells CASSLRENTEAFF. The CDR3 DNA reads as TGTGCCAGCAGCTTACGGGAGAACACTGAAGCTTTCTTT. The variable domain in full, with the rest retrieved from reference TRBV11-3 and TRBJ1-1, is EAGVVQSPRYKIIEKKQPVAFWCNPISGHNTLYWYLQNLGQGPELLIRYENEEAVDDSQLPKDRFSAERLKGVDSTLKIQPAELGDSAVYLCASSLRENTEAFFGQGTRLTVV.

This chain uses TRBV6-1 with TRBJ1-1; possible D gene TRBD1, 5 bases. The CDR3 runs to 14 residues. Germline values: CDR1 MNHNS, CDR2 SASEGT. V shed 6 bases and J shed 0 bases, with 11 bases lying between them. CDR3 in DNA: TGTGCCAGCAGCGGCGGGGGAGTGAACACTGAAGCTTTCTTT. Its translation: CASSGGGVNTEAFF.

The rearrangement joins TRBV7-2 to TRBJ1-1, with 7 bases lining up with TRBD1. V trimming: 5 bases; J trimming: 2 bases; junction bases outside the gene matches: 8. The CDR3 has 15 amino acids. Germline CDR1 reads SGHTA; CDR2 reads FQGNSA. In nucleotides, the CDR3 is TGTGCCAGCAGCGAACAGGGGACCTTAAACACTGAAGCTTTCTTT. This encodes CASSEQGTLNTEAFF.

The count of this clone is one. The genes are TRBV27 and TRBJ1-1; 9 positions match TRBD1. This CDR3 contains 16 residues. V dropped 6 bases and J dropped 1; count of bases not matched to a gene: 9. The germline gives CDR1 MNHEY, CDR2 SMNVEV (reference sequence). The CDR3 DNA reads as TGTGCCAGCAGAGATCGACAGGGGGTGGCGAACACTGAAGCTTTCTTT. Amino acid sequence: CASRDRQGVANTEAFF.

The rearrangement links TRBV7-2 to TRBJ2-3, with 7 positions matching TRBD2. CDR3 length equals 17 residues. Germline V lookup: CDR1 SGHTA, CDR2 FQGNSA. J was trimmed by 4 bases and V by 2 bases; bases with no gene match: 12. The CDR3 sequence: CASSLRGGGLSSDTQYF. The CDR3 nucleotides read TGTGCCAGCAGCTTAAGGGGCGGGGGACTGAGTTCAGATACGCAGTATTTT.

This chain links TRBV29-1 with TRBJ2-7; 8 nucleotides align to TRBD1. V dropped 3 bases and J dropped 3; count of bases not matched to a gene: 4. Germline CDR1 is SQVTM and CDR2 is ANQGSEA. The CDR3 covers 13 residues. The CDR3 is CSVEGGTGYEQYF. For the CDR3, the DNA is TGCAGCGTTGAGGGCGGGACAGGCTACGAGCAGTACTTC.

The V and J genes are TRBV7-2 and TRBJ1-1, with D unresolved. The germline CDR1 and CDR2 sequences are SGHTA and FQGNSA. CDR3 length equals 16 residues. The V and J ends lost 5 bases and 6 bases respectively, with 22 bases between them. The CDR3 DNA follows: TGTGCCAGCAGCCGGCCTCGGTGGAGGGAGTTCGCTGAAGCTTTCTTT. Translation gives CASSRPRWREFAEAFF. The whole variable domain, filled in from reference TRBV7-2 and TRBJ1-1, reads GAGVSQSPSNKVTEKGKDVELRCDPISGHTALYWYRQSLGQGLEFLIYFQGNSAPDKSGLPSDRFSAERTGGSVSTLTIQRTQQEDSAVYLCASSRPRWREFAEAFFGQGTRLTVV.

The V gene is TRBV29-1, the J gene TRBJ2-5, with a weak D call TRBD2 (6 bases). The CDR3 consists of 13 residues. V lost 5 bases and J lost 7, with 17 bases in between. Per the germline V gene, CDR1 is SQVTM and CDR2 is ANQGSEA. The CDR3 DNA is TGCAGCGTTAATATCAGGCGGGGTGCGACCCAGTACTTC. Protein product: CSVNIRRGATQYF.

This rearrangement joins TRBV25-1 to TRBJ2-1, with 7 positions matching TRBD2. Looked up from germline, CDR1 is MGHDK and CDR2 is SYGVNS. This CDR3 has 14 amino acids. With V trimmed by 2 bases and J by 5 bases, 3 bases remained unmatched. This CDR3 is CASSEPGRNNEQFF. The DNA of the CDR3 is TGTGCCAGCAGTGAACCCGGGAGGAACAATGAGCAGTTCTTC.

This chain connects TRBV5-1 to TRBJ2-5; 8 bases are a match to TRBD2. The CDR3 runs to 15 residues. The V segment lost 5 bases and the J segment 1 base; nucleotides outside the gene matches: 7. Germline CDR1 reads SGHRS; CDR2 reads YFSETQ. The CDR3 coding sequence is TGCGCCAGCAGGAGCGGGGGTACCCCCCAAGAGACCCAGTACTTC. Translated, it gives CASRSGGTPQETQYF.